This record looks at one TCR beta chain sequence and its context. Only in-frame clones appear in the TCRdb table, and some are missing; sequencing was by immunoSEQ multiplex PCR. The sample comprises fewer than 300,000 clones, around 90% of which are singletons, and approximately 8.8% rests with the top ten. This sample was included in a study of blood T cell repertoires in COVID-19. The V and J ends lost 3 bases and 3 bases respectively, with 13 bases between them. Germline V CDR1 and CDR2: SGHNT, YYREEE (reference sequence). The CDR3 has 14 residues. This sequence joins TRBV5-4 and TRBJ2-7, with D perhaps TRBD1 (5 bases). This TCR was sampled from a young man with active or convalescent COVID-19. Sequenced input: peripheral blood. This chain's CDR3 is CASSSRAGFYEQYF. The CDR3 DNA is TGTGCCAGCAGCTCCCGGGCAGGGTTCTACGAGCAGTACTTC.